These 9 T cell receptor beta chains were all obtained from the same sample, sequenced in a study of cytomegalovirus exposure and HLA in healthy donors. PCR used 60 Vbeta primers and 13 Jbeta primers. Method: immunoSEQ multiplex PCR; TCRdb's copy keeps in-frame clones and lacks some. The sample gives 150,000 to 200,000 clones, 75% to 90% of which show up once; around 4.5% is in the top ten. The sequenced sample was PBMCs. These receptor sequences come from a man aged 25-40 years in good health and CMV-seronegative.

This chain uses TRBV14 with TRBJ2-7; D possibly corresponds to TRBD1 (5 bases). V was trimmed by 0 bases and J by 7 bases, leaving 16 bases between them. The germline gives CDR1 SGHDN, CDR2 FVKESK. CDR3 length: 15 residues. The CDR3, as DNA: TGTGCCAGCAGCCAAGATCGACGGATTTACAGGGAGCAGTACTTC. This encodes CASSQDRRIYREQYF.

The CDR3 sequence is CASSLGAGGAANNEQFF. CDR3 coding DNA: TGTGCCAGCAGCTTAGGGGCAGGGGGCGCGGCCAACAATGAGCAGTTCTTC. The V and J genes are TRBV7-8 and TRBJ2-1, with 8 bases fitting TRBD1. Per germline, CDR1 SGHVS and CDR2 FQNEAQ. The junction had 10 bases not matched to a gene; V was cut back by 1 base and J by 5 bases. CDR3 length equals 17 residues.

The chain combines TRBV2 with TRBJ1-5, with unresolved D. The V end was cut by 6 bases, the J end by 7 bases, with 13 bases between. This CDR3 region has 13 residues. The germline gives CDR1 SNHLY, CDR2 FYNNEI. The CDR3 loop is CASRSRVMQPQHF. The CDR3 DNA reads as TGTGCCAGCAGGAGTCGAGTCATGCAGCCCCAGCATTTT.

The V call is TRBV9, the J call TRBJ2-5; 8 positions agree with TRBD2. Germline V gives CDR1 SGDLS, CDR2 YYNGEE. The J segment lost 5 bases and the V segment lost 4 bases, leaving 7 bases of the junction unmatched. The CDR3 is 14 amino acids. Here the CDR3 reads CASSPRGAGETQYF. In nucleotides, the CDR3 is TGTGCCAGCAGCCCGCGGGGGGCGGGTGAGACCCAGTACTTC.

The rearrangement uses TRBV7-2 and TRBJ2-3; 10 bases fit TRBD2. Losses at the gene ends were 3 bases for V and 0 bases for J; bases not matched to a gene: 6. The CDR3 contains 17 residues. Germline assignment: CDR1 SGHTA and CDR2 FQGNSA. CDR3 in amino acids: CASSFSSGGPSTDTQYF. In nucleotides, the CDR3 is TGTGCCAGCAGCTTCTCTAGCGGGGGCCCGAGCACAGATACGCAGTATTTT.

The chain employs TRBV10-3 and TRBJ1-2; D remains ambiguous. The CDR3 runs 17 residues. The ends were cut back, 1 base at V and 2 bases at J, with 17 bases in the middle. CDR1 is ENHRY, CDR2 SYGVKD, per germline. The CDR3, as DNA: TGTGCCATCAGTGAGTTCCCCGGCACGTCGGAGAACTATGGCTACACCTTC. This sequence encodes CAISEFPGTSENYGYTF.

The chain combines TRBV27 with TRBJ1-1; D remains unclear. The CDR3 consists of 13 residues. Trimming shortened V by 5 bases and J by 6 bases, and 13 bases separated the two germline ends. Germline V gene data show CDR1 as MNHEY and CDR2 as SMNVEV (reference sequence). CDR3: CASSQWRAAEAFF. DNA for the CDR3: TGTGCCAGCAGTCAATGGCGTGCGGCTGAAGCTTTCTTT.

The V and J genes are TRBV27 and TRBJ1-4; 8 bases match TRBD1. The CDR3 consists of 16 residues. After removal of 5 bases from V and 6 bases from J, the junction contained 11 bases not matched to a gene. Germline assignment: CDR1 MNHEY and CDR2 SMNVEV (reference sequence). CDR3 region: CASSLRTGIKDEKLFF. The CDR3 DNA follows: TGTGCCAGCAGTCTCCGGACAGGGATAAAGGATGAAAAACTGTTTTTT. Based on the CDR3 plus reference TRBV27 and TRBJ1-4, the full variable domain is EAQVTQNPRYLITVTGKKLTVTCSQNMNHEYMSWYRQDPGLGLRQIYYSMNVEVTDKGDVPEGYKVSRKEKRNFPLILESPSPNQTSLYFCASSLRTGIKDEKLFFGSGTQLSVL.

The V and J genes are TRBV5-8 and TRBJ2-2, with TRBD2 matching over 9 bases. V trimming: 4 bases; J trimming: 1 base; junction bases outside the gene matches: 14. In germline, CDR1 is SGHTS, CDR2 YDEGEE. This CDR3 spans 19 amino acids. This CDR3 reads CASSPLVVREGRNTGELFF. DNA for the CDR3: TGTGCCAGCAGCCCCCTAGTCGTGCGGGAGGGCCGGAACACCGGGGAGCTGTTTTTT.